The entry that follows covers one T cell receptor beta chain sequence. The antigen it binds to is not known. A read error may explain this, as a much larger clone is one base away. Patients with ophthalmopathy had moderately to severely active disease, with a Clinical Activity Score of 3 or more, a NOSPECS grade of 4 or more, and a disease duration of less than 3 months. Anyone with other autoimmune diseases, uncontrolled infections, pregnancy or lactation was excluded from the study. Clinical symptoms, serum thyroxine, TRAb, thyroid ultrasound and orbital computed tomography formed the basis of the diagnosis. PBMCs were isolated from 10 ml of fresh peripheral blood by Ficoll-Paque density gradient centrifugation. Total RNA was extracted with Trizol reagent and quality-checked on an Agilent 2100 Bioanalyzer. The CDR3 spans 14 residues, from the cysteine through the phenylalanine. The only DNA kept is the CDR3, 42 bases in frame from the first base. CDR1 and CDR2, per the germline V gene, are ENHRY and SYGVKD.

For repertoire sequencing, the TCR beta CDR3 regions were amplified from RNA transcripts. The first round of RT-PCR was done with HTBI primers and the Qiagen OneStep RT-PCR kit, and was followed by a second round of multiplex PCR, then size selection and purification. The libraries underwent paired-end sequencing with 100 bp reads on an Illumina HiSeq2000. In the authors' own workflow: SOAPnuke was used for read processing, and reads with adapters, uncalled bases, a mean Phred below 15, or no exact constant-primer or identifier match were discarded. High-quality paired reads were merged with COPE v1.2.5. Each unique nucleotide sequence was defined as a clonotype, and clonotypes were aligned to IMGT TRB V, D and J references with MiTCR v1.1. The analysis was limited to V-J combinations with a frequency above 0.0001, which together covered 99% to 99.2% of the repertoires. For each V-J combination, a TCR clonal expansion and chaos score was defined as F50 clonal expansion divided by the chaos observed in the TCRdist matrix. Welch's t-statistics and random forest were used to reduce the features to roughly 14 V-J combinations, which were then used as input to a naive Bayes classifier. The Morisita-Horn index was used to measure how similar the thyroid and blood repertoires were. The public sequencing data were trimmed at Q25 with fastp and processed into clonotypes with MiXCR by TCRdb, which kept only in-frame beta chains. Each entry merges the rows of one CDR3 protein and shows their most common DNA and genes. TCRdb's processing, not the authors', yielded these V and J calls. Present in this sample are 740,000 or so distinct CDR3 sequences, roughly two fifths of which were seen just once. The ten biggest clones cover approximately 43% of the sample.

This entry comes from a study of Graves' ophthalmopathy and Graves' hyperthyroidism (dated by TCRdb to about 2018). As for the study more broadly: Peripheral blood samples were taken at the time of initial diagnosis, before any treatment was given. The independent validation cohort included 18 to 20 hyperthyroidism patients plus 17 patients who later progressed from hyperthyroidism to ophthalmopathy. The study used TCR beta repertoire signatures to distinguish Graves' ophthalmopathy from Graves' hyperthyroidism and to predict progression to ophthalmopathy. In total, some 130 blood samples were TCR-sequenced: fewer than 50 ophthalmopathy, some 75 hyperthyroidism and some 17 hyperthyroidism-to-ophthalmopathy patients. To explore V-J signatures that separate ophthalmopathy from hyperthyroidism, a discovery set of 100 patients was enrolled, consisting of about 45 with ophthalmopathy and around 60 with stable hyperthyroidism. After sampling, hyperthyroidism patients received methimazole starting at 30 mg daily, and ophthalmopathy patients received high-dose intravenous methylprednisolone. T-cell repertoires of thyroid tissue and blood were compared in over five hyperthyroidism patients. Overall study outcomes, separate from this receptor: No statistical method was used to predetermine the sample size, and group allocation was not hidden from the investigators. Among expanded thyroid clonotypes with frequency above 0.001, most also showed up in blood, which suggests that blood repertoires may reflect the thyroid immune response. In validation, the model predicted ophthalmopathy progression with about 64% sensitivity and roughly 78% specificity; some 13 predicted patients were CT-confirmed with GO in a median of approximately six months. The 13-signature model separated ophthalmopathy from stable hyperthyroidism with approximately 88% sensitivity and around 81% specificity in cross-validation, and 80%/75% in the test set.

This receptor was taken from an adult man with Graves' ophthalmopathy. Material for sequencing was peripheral blood. The sequence links TRBV10-3 to TRBJ1-2, with TRBD1 as a weak D call on 6 bases. Here is the DNA: TGTACCATCAGTGCCCAGGGGATCGGCTATGGCTACACCTTC. It encodes CTISAQGIGYGYTF.